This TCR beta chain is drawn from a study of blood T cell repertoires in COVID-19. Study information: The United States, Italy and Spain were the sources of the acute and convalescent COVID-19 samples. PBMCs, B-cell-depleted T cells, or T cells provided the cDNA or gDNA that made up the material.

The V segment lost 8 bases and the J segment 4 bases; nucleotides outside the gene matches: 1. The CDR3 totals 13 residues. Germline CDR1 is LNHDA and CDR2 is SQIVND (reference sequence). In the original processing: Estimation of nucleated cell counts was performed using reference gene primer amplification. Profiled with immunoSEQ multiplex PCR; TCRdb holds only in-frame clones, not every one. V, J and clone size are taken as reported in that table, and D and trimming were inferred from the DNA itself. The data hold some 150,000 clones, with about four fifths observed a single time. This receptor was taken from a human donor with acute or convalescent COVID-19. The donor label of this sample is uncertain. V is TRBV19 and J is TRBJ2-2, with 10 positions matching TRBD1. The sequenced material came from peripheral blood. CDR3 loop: CASRTGGTGELFF. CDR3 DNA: TGTGCCAGTCGGACAGGGGGCACCGGGGAGCTGTTTTTT.